Each of the 10 T cell receptor beta chains below was sequenced from the same sample in a study of blood T cell repertoires in COVID-19. Libraries were prepared by immunoSEQ multiplex PCR; TCRdb keeps only in-frame clonotypes and omits some of them. The sample includes about 360,000 clones, 80% to 90% seen only once; the top ten take under 8.5%. Sequenced material: peripheral blood. The receptor source for this set is a woman aged 60-75 years with COVID-19, enrolled during active disease.

A few counts support this clone. This rearrangement joins TRBV29-1 to TRBJ1-2; D perhaps matches TRBD1 (5 bases). CDR3 length: 12 amino acids. V shed 6 bases and J shed 4 bases, with 12 bases lying between them. Per germline, CDR1 SQVTM and CDR2 ANQGSEA. CDR3 DNA sequence: TGCAGCGTCAAGACAGAGATCTATGGCTACACCTTC. Protein product: CSVKTEIYGYTF.

A single count supports this clone. The gene calls are TRBV3-1 (or the pseudogene TRBV3-2) and TRBJ1-1, with D possibly TRBD1 on 6 matching bases. This CDR3 is built from 15 residues. V lost 5 bases and J 2 bases, leaving 15 bases between the germline ends. Germline V gives CDR1 LGHDT, CDR2 YNNKEL (reference sequence). The CDR3 is CASSYLPTGNTEAFF. Here the CDR3 DNA reads TGTGCCAGCAGCTACCTCCCGACAGGAAACACTGAAGCTTTCTTT.

Written as DNA, the CDR3 is TGTGCCAGCAGCTTGAGGGGCCCGATCAATGAGCAGTTCTTC. Translated, it gives CASSLRGPINEQFF. The chain couples TRBV5-6 to TRBJ2-1; D might be TRBD1 (5 bases). The CDR3 consists of 14 residues. Germline CDR1 SGHDT, CDR2 YYEEEE. Between the trimmed V and J ends, which lost 1 base and 6 bases, there was a span of 11 bases.

The chain couples TRBV19 to TRBJ1-1; D might be TRBD1 (5 bases). V lost 0 bases and J 2 bases, leaving 7 bases between the germline ends. The CDR3 consists of 14 residues. CDR1 LNHDA and CDR2 SQIVND come from the germline V gene (reference sequence). CDR3 DNA sequence: TGTGCCAGTAGTATAGAGGGGGGAAACACTGAAGCTTTCTTT. Its translation: CASSIEGGNTEAFF.

This chain joins TRBV18 and TRBJ1-4; 8 nucleotides agree with TRBD1. CDR3 length: 14 residues. Germline CDR1 reads KGHSH; CDR2 reads LQKENI. V was pared by 3 bases and J by 13 bases, with 10 bases of the junction left unmatched. CDR3 region: CASSPRTGKKVLFF. CDR3 in DNA: TGTGCCAGCTCACCTAGGACAGGGAAGAAGGTACTGTTTTTT.

The rearrangement uses TRBV11-3 and TRBJ2-5; 11 nucleotides align to TRBD2. The V gene end was trimmed by 6 bases and the J gene end by 1 base; junction bases not matched to a gene: 4. CDR1 is SGHNT, CDR2 YENEEA, per germline. The CDR3 is 15 amino acids. The CDR3 DNA sequence: TGTGCCAGCAGGTTGGGGACTAGCGGCCAAGAGACCCAGTACTTC. Amino acids: CASRLGTSGQETQYF.

The chain joins TRBV6-2 or TRBV6-3 to TRBJ2-7; possibly TRBD1 for D (5 bases). The CDR3 loop spans 15 amino acids. Trimming removed 6 bases at V and 0 bases at J, with 15 bases between. From germline, CDR1 is MNHEY and CDR2 SVGEGT. CDR3 loop: CASSLWGRSSYEQYF. DNA for the CDR3: TGTGCCAGCAGCCTCTGGGGCAGAAGCTCCTACGAGCAGTACTTC.

The CDR3 here is CASTANRTEVTDTQYF. CDR3 DNA: TGTGCCAGCACCGCGAACCGGACAGAAGTCACAGATACGCAGTATTTT. This sequence joins TRBV2 and TRBJ2-3, with D possibly being TRBD1 (6 bases). Germline V CDR1 and CDR2: SNHLY, FYNNEI. V gave up 7 bases and J gave up 2 bases, with 19 bases separating them. This CDR3 has 16 residues.

V usage is TRBV30 and J usage is TRBJ2-2; D possibly corresponds to TRBD1 (6 bases). The CDR3 is 12 amino acids. Trimming left V 3 bases short and J 6 bases short, with 8 bases between. Germline assignment: CDR1 GTSNPN and CDR2 SVGIG (reference sequence). The DNA for the CDR3 is TGTGCCTGGAGGAGACAGGCCGGGGAGCTGTTTTTT. Amino acids: CAWRRQAGELFF.

This clone was seen once. The V and J genes are TRBV6-5 and TRBJ1-2, with TRBD1 matching over 7 bases. Germline-derived CDR1 and CDR2 are MNHEY and SVGAGI. The V gene end was trimmed by 6 bases and the J gene end by 0 bases; junction bases not matched to a gene: 4. The CDR3 has 14 amino acids. CDR3 residues: CASRGDRANYGYTF. The CDR3 coding sequence is TGTGCCAGCAGAGGAGACAGGGCTAACTATGGCTACACCTTC.